This TCR beta chain was obtained from a study of OX40 agonist ivuxolimab in advanced cancers. At the level of the study: Prior therapy, whether anti-PD-1, anti-PD-L1 or anti-CTLA-4, was allowed, and more than 35% had some.

Clones were read by immunoSEQ multiplex PCR, and TCRdb kept only the in-frame ones, dropping some. The sample records around 65,000 clones, approximately 92% being singletons. CDR3 size: 16 residues. Germline V lookup: CDR1 SEHNR, CDR2 FQNEAQ (reference sequence). With 5 bases removed from V and 9 bases from J, the gap between germline ends came to 23 bases. Sequenced material: CD4+ or CD8+ T cells sorted from blood, taken in a trial of the OX40 agonist ivuxolimab. The TCR sequence derives from an adult with an advanced solid tumor such as melanoma, head and neck, liver or kidney cancer. The V gene is TRBV7-9, the J gene TRBJ2-1, with D unresolved. CDR3 nucleotide sequence: TGTGCCAGCAGCCGTACTACGGCCGAGGCTCGCGGTGAGCAGTTCTTC. Encoded protein: CASSRTTAEARGEQFF.